This T cell receptor beta chain was documented in a study of blood T cell repertoires in COVID-19. Background on the study: Specimens from acute and convalescent COVID-19 originated in the United States, Italy and Spain.

This clone showed up just once. The data were produced by immunoSEQ multiplex PCR, yet TCRdb's version contains in-frame clones alone and is incomplete. The table records 170,000 or so clones, about 90% of them present only once. Allocation to cohorts depended on clinical history reported by the participants. Cohort 3 recovered donors had two negative PCRs, clearance, or symptom resolution. V was shortened by 5 bases and J by 8 bases, with 6 bases between the two germline ends. Germline V gives CDR1 SEHNR, CDR2 FQNEAQ (reference sequence). The CDR3 extends over 10 amino acids. The sequenced sample consisted of PBMCs or T cells enriched from blood (not recorded which). The sequence was collected from a woman aged 50 to 60 who had recovered from COVID-19. The rearrangement uses TRBV7-9 and TRBJ1-2, with D unclear. CDR3 in DNA: TGTGCCAGCAGCCGTGTCGGCTACACCTTC. Its translation: CASSRVGYTF.